This TCR beta chain was documented in a study of blood T cell repertoires in COVID-19. Study-level information: Acute and convalescent COVID-19 samples came from the United States, Italy and Spain. Nucleic acid was either cDNA or gDNA, and it came from T cells, B-cell-depleted T cells, or PBMCs.

Source study methods: Reference gene primer amplification in the assay estimated nucleated cell counts. Generated by immunoSEQ multiplex PCR, the TCRdb table keeps only in-frame clones and is missing some. V and J calls and clone size come straight from that table; D and trimming were deduced from the DNA. The repertoire consists of about 60,000 clones, with around 80% occurring once and the leading ten covering roughly 4%. Trimming stripped 0 bases from V and 4 bases from J, with 12 bases between. This CDR3 region has 15 residues. The germline V gene encodes CDR1 LGHNA and CDR2 YNFKEQ. The V and J genes are TRBV4-2 and TRBJ1-1, with D unclear. This receptor was taken from a man between 60 and 75 years old with acute or convalescent COVID-19. Sequencing was carried out using peripheral blood. The CDR3 DNA follows: TGTGCCAGCAGCCAAGAGGACGGGAGTGTCACTGAAGCTTTCTTT. Translating it yields CASSQEDGSVTEAFF.